This record covers a single TCR beta chain. The target of this receptor is not known. Base qualities were left out, and no much larger clone turns up one base away. The data are from a study of blood T cell repertoires in COVID-19 (dated by TCRdb to about 2020). Broadly, across the study: Samples covering the acute and convalescent phases of COVID-19 were provided by collaborators in the United States, Italy and Spain. The material from the prospective study consisted of cDNA or gDNA derived from T cells, B-cell-depleted T cells, or PBMCs. The dataset comprised deeply sampled blood TCRbeta repertoires from subjects exposed to, actively infected with, or recovered from COVID-19. The repertoires were released in a freely available public database meant as a resource for research on the immune response to SARS-CoV-2. The samples were drawn from the first 160 participants of the ongoing ImmuneRACE study and from some 1,300 subjects provided by 6 global collaborators. The sample metadata nearly always contained a de-identified subject ID, COVID-19 status, age in years and sex. HLA class I and class II types, where available, came from metadata supplied by the sample provider rather than from assay-based typing. General findings and caveats noted by the study authors: The quantity of clinical and demographic metadata differed by source and by participant and was supplied without curation.

Trimming takes 5 bases from V and 2 bases from J, and the germline ends sit 14 bases apart. CDR1 and CDR2, per the germline V gene, are SGHAT and FQNNGV. The CDR3 contains 15 residues, cysteine and phenylalanine counted. Of all the DNA, just the CDR3 is kept, 45 bases in frame from base 1. Enrolling through a virtual design, the prospective study's participants ranged in age from roughly 18 to 95 years and lived across approximately 25 United States geographic areas. In the prospective study, cohorts were assigned on the basis of participant-reported clinical history obtained from a screening survey and a study questionnaire. For ImmuneRACE Cohort 3, a participant was defined as recovered based on two consecutive negative NP/OP PCR tests, clearance by a healthcare professional, or resolution of symptoms. In the prospective study, whole blood, serum and a nasopharyngeal or oropharyngeal swab were collected from each participant by mobile phlebotomists. Prospective study participants could optionally give additional blood draws and questionnaires over a roughly 2-month period. Before DNA extraction, prospective study blood samples were shipped either frozen or at room temperature.

The immunoSEQ Assay, a bias-controlled multiplex PCR, was used to amplify TCRbeta CDR3 regions from genomic DNA. As for the original processing: Nucleated cell counts per sample were estimated from amplification of reference gene primers within the assay. To quantify the absolute abundance of each unique TCRbeta CDR3 rearrangement, sequence reads were collapsed and filtered. Productive Simpson clonality was computed per sample as the square root of Simpson's diversity index over productive rearrangements. In TCRdb, the immuneACCESS table is reduced to in-frame sequences with V and J assigned. These tables do not hold every clone; where another copy was compared, an unresolved V gene accounts for under half, and the others remain unexplained. Clone size and V and J calls were adopted from that table, with D and trimming inferred from the DNA. A total of approximately 290,000 clones appear in this sample, 75% to 90% of them only once. Roughly 4% of the sample is in the top ten clones.

This sequence was found in a woman younger than 45 who had recovered from COVID-19. The sequence joins TRBV11-2 to TRBJ2-3; TRBD2 is a possible D gene, resting on 5 matching bases. The sequencing sample was made of PBMCs or T cells enriched from blood (not recorded which). CDR3 protein: CASSLGGLPTDTQYF. The DNA sequence is TGTGCCAGCAGCCTCGGTGGACTGCCCACAGATACGCAGTATTTT. The entire variable domain, with the stretches around the CDR3 drawn from the reference TRBV11-2 and TRBJ2-3 proteins, is EAGVAQSPRYKIIEKRQSVAFWCNPISGHATLYWYQQILGQGPKLLIQFQNNGVVDDSQLPKDRFSAERLKGVDSTLKIQPAKLEDSAVYLCASSLGGLPTDTQYFGPGTRLTVL.